The clone carrying this T cell receptor (beta chain) was seen only a few times. Its antigen is as yet unknown. Next came a second PCR, run for roughly 6 to 11 cycles, which used a sample-barcoded 5' primer along with a J-beta primer mix. Via MiXCR, TCRdb re-called the 5' RACE reads, giving one row per CDR3 protein. Altogether approximately 490,000 distinct CDR3 sequences are present, less than 25% being singletons, with the ten largest covering less than 9%. This specimen comes from a study of blood T cells in healthy people across ages. Germline V gene lookup returns CDR1 MNHEY and CDR2 SVGAGI. The CDR3 contains 15 residues. The V gene lost 6 bases and the J gene lost 0 bases, with 12 bases spanning the gap. Drawing of peripheral blood yielded about 10 milliliters from each donor. General study points: Strong correlation existed between TCR beta diversity and naive T cell percentage.

The sample was also reused in another study, on T cells of mothers and their children. That report adds: Among related mother-child pairs, overlap was slightly higher than in unrelated pairs, though not significantly. The search for persistent microchimeric T cell clones detected none.

The sequencing sample was made of blood. The clonotype comes from a boy younger than 18 in good health. The J gene is TRBJ1-3, the V gene TRBV6-5, with D possibly being TRBD1 (6 bases). The CDR3 spells CASSPGQLSGNTIYF. DNA for the CDR3: TGTGCCAGCAGCCCTGGACAGCTCTCTGGAAACACCATATATTTT.